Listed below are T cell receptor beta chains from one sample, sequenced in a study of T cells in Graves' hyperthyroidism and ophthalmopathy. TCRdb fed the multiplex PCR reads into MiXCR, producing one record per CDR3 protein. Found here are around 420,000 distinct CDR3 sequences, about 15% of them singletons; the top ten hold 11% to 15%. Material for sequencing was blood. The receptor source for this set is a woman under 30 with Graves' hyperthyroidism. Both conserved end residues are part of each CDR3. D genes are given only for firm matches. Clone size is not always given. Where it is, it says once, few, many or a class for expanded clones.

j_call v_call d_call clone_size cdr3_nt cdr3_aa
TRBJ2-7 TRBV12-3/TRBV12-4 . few TGTGCCAGCAGTCCCTGCTCTGGACCCGCTTGCGAGCAGTACTTC CASSPCSGPACEQYF
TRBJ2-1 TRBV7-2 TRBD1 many TGTGCCAGCAGCTTAGCCCTGACAGGGGCCGGCTCCTACAATGAGCAGTTCTTC CASSLALTGAGSYNEQFF
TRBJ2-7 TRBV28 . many TGTGCCAGCAGACCCCTGGAAAGCTCCTACGAGCAGTACTTC CASRPLESSYEQYF
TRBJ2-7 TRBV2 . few TGTGCCAGCAGTGAAGCAAGTCTAACGGGCACCTACGAGCAGTACTTC CASSEASLTGTYEQYF
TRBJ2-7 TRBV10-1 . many TGCGCCAGCAGTGAGACCGGCAGGCACTACGAGCAGTACTTC CASSETGRHYEQYF
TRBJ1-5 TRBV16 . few TGTGCCAACAGCCAATTAAGTTCTCAGCCCCAGCATTTT CANSQLSSQPQHF
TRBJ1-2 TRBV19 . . TGTGCCTCGCAACGGGGACATGATGCGGCCTATGGCTACACCTTC CASQRGHDAAYGYTF
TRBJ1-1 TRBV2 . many TGTGCCAGCTTGGGAACCTCTGTGTTTACTTTCTTT CASLGTSVFTFF
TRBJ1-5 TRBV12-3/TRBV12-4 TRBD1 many TGTGCCAGCAGTAAAGGGACAGGGGGCCCCTATAGCAATCAGCCCCAGCATTTT CASSKGTGGPYSNQPQHF
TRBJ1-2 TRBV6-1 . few TGTGCCAGCAGTCCCTCGGGCCTCGGTGGCTATGGCTACACCTTC CASSPSGLGGYGYTF
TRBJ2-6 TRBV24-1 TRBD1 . TGTGCCACCGGTGAACGGACAGGGGGCGGTGGGGCCAACGTCCTGACTTTC CATGERTGGGGANVLTF
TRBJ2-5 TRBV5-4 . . TGTGCCAGCAGCTTGATCGGTTACAGGCAAGAGACCCAGTACTTC CASSLIGYRQETQYF
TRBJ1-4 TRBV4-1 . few TGCGCCAGCAGCCTCGCCGTCCGATTAAAGGAAAAACTGTTTTTT CASSLAVRLKEKLFF
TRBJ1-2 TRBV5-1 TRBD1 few TGCGCCAGCAGCATAACGGGACAGAACTATGGCTACACCTTC CASSITGQNYGYTF
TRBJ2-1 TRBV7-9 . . TGTGCCAGCAGCTACCCGGGAATCTCCTACAGTGAGCAGTTCTTC CASSYPGISYSEQFF
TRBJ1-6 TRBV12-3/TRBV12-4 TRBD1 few TGTGCCAGCAGCCAACCGGGACAGGGTGGACCCCTCCACTTT CASSQPGQGGPLHF
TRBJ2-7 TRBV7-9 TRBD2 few TGTGCCAGCAGCTCCCTCCGGACTAGCGGGAGGCCCGTCTCCTACGAGCAGTACTTC CASSSLRTSGRPVSYEQYF
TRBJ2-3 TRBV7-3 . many TGTGCCAGCAGCTTAACACAGATCGGTGGCACAGATACGCAGTATTTT CASSLTQIGGTDTQYF
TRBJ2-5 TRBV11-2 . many TGTGCCAGCAGCGCCGGTGGGTGGGTTCAAGAGACCCAGTACTTC CASSAGGWVQETQYF
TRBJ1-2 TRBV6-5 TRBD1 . TGTGCCAGCAGTTCCATTTCAGGGGGCGGTTATGGCTACACCTTC CASSSISGGGYGYTF
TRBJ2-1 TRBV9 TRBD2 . TGTGCCAGCAGCGGTGAGAGGACTAGCGGAGACAATGAGCAGTTCTTC CASSGERTSGDNEQFF
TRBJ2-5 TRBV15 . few TGTGCCACCAGCAGGTCCCCGGGGGGCGGTAGGCAAGAGACCCAGTACTTC CATSRSPGGGRQETQYF
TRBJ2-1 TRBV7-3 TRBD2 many TGTGCCAGCAGTCCTAGCGGGAGCGCTTACAATGAGCAGTTCTTC CASSPSGSAYNEQFF
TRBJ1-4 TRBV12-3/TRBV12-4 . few TGTGCCAGCAGTTTAACCCTTACTGCTAATGAAAAACTGTTTTTT CASSLTLTANEKLFF
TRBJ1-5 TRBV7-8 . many TGTGCCAGCAGCCCCTCCCCGGGGGCTAGCAATCAGCCCCAGCATTTT CASSPSPGASNQPQHF
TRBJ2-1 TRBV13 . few TGTGCCAACAGCGCGCGGGGTCCGAGCTCCTACAATGAGCAGTTCTTC CANSARGPSSYNEQFF